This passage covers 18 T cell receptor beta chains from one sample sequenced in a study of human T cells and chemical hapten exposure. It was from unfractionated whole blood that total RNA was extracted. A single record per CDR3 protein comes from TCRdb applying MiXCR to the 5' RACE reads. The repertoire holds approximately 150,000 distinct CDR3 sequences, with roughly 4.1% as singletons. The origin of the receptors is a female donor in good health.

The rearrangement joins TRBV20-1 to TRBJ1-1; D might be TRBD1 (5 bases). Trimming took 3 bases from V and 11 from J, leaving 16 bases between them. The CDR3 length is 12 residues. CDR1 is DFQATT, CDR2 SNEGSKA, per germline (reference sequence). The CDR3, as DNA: TGCAGTGCTAGTATGCCGGGGCGGGGGGCTTTCTTT. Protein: CSASMPGRGAFF.

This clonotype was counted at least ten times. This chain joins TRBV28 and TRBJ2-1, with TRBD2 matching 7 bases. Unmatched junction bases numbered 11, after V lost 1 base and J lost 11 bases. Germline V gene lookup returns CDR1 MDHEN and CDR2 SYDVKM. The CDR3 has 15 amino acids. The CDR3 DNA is TGTGCCAGCAGTTTATCGAGCGGGGAAGCTCGGAAGCAGTTCTTC. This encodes CASSLSSGEARKQFF.

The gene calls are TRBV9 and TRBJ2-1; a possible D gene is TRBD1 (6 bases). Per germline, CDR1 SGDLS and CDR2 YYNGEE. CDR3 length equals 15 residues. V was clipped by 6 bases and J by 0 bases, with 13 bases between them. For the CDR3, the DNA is TGTGCCAGCACAGAACAGGGAAGCTCCTACAATGAGCAGTTCTTC. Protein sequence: CASTEQGSSYNEQFF.

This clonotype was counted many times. CDR3 region: CASSADGSTNEKLFF. In nucleotides, the CDR3 is TGTGCCAGCAGCGCTGACGGCTCAACTAATGAAAAACTGTTTTTT. The V gene is TRBV3-1, the J gene TRBJ1-4; no clear D gene. The CDR3 totals 15 residues. The V end lost 5 bases, the J end lost 0 bases, and 10 bases lay between the germline ends. CDR1 is LGHDT and CDR2 is YNNKEL in the germline V gene (reference sequence).

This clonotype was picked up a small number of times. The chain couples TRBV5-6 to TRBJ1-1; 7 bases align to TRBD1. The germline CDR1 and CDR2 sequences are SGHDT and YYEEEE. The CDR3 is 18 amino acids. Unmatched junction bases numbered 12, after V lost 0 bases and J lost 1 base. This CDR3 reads CASSLVPPYWTGNTEAFF. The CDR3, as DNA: TGTGCCAGCAGCTTGGTACCCCCGTACTGGACAGGGAACACTGAAGCTTTCTTT.

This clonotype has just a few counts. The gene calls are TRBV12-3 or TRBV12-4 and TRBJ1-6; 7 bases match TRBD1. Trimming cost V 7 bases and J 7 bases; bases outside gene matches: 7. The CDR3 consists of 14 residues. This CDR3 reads CASNRSGGNSPLHF. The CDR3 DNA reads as TGTGCCAGCAATAGATCAGGGGGAAATTCACCCCTCCACTTT.

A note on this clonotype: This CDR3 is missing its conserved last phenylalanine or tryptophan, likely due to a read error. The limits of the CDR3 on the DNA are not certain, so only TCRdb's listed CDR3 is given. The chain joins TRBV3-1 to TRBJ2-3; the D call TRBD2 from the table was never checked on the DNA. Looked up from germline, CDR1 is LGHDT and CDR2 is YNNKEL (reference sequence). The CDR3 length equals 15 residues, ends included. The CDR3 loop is CASSPGTSGTDTQEV.

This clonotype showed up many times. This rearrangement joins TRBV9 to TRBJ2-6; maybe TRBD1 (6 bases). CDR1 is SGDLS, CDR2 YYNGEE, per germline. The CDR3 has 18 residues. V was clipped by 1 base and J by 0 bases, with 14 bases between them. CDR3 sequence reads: CASSVRRGSNSGANVLTF. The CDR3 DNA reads TGTGCCAGCAGCGTACGCAGGGGATCGAACTCTGGGGCCAACGTCCTGACTTTC.

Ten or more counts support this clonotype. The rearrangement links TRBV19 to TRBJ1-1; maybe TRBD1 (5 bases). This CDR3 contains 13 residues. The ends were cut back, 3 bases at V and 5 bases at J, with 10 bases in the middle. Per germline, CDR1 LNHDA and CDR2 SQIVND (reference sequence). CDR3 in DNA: TGTGCCAGTAGTATCCAGGGAAGGACTGAAGCTTTCTTT. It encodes CASSIQGRTEAFF.

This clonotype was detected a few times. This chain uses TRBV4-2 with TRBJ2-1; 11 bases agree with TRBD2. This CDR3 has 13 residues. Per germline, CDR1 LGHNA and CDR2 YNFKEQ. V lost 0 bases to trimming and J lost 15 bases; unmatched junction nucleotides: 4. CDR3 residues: CASSQEGLAAAFF. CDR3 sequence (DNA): TGTGCCAGCAGCCAAGAGGGACTAGCGGCGGCGTTCTTC.

This chain's CDR3 is CASSLWRGGSSGELFF. The CDR3 region has the DNA TGTGCCAGCAGCTTATGGCGGGGGGGTTCTAGCGGGGAGCTGTTTTTT. This sequence joins TRBV7-8 and TRBJ2-2, with 9 bases that match TRBD2. The germline V gene has CDR1 SGHVS and CDR2 FQNEAQ. The ends lost 2 bases at V and 7 bases at J; junction bases unmatched: 8. CDR3 length equals 16 residues.

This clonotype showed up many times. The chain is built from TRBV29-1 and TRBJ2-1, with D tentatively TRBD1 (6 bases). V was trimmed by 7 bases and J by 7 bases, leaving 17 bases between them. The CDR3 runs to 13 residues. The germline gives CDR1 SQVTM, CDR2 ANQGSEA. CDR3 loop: CSAPERTENEQFF. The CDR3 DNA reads TGCAGCGCCCCGGAGCGGACAGAAAATGAGCAGTTCTTC.

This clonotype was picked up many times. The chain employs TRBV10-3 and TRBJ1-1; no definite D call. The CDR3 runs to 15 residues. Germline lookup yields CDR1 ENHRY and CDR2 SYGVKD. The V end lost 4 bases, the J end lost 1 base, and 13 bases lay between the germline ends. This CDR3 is CAISALTEANTEAFF. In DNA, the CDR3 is TGTGCCATCAGTGCGTTAACAGAAGCGAACACTGAAGCTTTCTTT.

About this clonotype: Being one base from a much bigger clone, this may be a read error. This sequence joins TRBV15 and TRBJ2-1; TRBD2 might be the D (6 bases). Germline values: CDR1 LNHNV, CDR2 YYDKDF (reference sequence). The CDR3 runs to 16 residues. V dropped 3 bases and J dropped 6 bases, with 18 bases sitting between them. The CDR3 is CATSSYAGCSPNEQFF. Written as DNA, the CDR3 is TGTGCCACCAGCAGCTATGCGGGATGTTCCCCCAATGAGCAGTTCTTC.

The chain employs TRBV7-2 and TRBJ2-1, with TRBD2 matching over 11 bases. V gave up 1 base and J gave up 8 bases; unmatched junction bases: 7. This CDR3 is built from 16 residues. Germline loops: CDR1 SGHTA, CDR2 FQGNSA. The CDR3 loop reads CASSLVGSGGAHEQFF. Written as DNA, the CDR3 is TGTGCCAGCAGCTTAGTTGGTAGCGGGGGGGCCCATGAGCAGTTCTTC.

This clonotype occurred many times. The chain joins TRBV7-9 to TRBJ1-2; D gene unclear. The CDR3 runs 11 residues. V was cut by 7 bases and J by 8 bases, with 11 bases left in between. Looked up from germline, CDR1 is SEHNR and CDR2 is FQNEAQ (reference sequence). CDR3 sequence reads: CASTAADGYTF. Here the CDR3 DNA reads TGTGCCAGCACCGCAGCGGACGGCTACACCTTC.

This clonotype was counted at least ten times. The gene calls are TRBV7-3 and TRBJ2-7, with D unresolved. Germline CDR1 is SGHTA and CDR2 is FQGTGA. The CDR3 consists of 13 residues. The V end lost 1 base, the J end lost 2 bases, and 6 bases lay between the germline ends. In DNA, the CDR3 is TGTGCCAGCAGCTTAAACACAGCCTACGAGCAGTACTTC. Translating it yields CASSLNTAYEQYF.

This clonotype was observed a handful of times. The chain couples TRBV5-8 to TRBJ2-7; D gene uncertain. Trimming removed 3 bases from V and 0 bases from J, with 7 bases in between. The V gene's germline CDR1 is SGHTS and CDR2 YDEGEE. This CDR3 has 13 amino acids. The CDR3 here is CASSYDISYEQYF. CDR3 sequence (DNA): TGTGCCAGCAGCTATGACATCTCCTACGAGCAGTACTTC.